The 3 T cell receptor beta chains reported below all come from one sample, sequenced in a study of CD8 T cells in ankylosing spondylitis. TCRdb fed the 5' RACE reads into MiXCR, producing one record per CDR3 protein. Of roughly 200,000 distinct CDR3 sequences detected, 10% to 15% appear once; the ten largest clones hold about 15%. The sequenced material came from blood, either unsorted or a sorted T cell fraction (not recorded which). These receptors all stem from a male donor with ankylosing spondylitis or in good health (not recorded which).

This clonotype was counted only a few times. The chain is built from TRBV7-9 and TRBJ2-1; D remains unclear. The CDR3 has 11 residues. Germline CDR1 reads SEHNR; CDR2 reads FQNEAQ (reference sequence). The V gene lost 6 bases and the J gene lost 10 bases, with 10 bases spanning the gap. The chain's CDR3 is CASSTPLEQFF. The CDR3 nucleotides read TGTGCCAGCAGTACCCCTTTAGAGCAGTTCTTC.

The CDR3 loop reads CASSGEKNTIYF. CDR3 DNA sequence: TGTGCCAGCAGCGGAGAGAAGAACACCATATATTTT. The V call is TRBV9, the J call TRBJ1-3; no clear D gene. Trimming removed 3 bases at V and 7 bases at J, with 8 bases between. The germline V gene has CDR1 SGDLS and CDR2 YYNGEE. The length of the CDR3 is 12 residues.

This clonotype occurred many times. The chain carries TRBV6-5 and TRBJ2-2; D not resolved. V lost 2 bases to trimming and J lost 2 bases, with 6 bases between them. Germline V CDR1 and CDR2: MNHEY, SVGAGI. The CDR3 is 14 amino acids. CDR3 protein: CASSYATNTGELFF. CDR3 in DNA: TGTGCCAGCAGTTACGCAACTAACACCGGGGAGCTGTTTTTT.